The 28 T cell receptor beta chains below were found in one sample sequenced in a study of cytomegalovirus exposure and HLA in healthy donors. PCR was performed using 60 Vbeta and 13 Jbeta primers. Clones were read by immunoSEQ multiplex PCR, and TCRdb kept only the in-frame ones, dropping some. This table has about 180,000 clones, about four fifths appearing once. Sequenced material: PBMCs. These receptors were taken from a male donor in good health and CMV-seronegative.

This chain uses TRBV6-1 with TRBJ2-3; 11 positions agree with TRBD2. CDR3 length equals 15 residues. The V gene's germline CDR1 is MNHNS and CDR2 SASEGT. J was trimmed by 5 bases and V by 4 bases; bases with no gene match: 5. The CDR3 DNA follows: TGTGCCAGCAGTGCTAGCGGGGGGAGGGGAGATACGCAGTATTTT. Protein sequence: CASSASGGRGDTQYF.

This clone was seen once. This chain links TRBV6-1 with TRBJ2-2; 9 bases agree with TRBD2. The germline V gene has CDR1 MNHNS and CDR2 SASEGT. This CDR3 contains 15 residues. With 2 bases clipped from V and 4 bases from J, the junction kept 2 bases outside the gene matches. In DNA form, the CDR3 reads TGTGCCAGCAGTGAACTAGCGGGGAGCACCGGGGAGCTGTTTTTT. It translates to CASSELAGSTGELFF.

The rearrangement joins TRBV4-2 to TRBJ2-7, with D possibly being TRBD2 (7 bases). The CDR3 totals 15 residues. Germline CDR1 LGHNA, CDR2 YNFKEQ. V was pared by 0 bases and J by 2 bases, with 11 bases between. DNA of the CDR3: TGTGCCAGCAGCCAAGAGTGGGAGGGGGCCTACGAGCAGTACTTC. It encodes CASSQEWEGAYEQYF.

V gene TRBV9 combines with J gene TRBJ2-4; 11 bases line up with TRBD2. The length of the CDR3 is 16 residues. Germline-derived CDR1 and CDR2 are SGDLS and YYNGEE. The J segment lost 5 bases and the V segment lost 3 bases, leaving 7 bases of the junction unmatched. Written as DNA, the CDR3 is TGTGCCAGCAGCGCCTTAGCGGGAGGGGGAGAAAACATTCAGTACTTC. Translating gives CASSALAGGGENIQYF.

This clone was seen just once. The V and J genes are TRBV7-3 and TRBJ1-3; D is ambiguous. From germline, CDR1 is SGHTA and CDR2 FQGTGA. The V end was cut by 0 bases, the J end by 10 bases, with 7 bases between. There are 12 residues in the CDR3. The CDR3 DNA is TGTGCCAGCAGCTTAACCACCGGGACCATATATTTT. Residues: CASSLTTGTIYF. Full variable domain (missing parts from reference TRBV7-3 and TRBJ1-3): GAGVSQTPSNKVTEKGKYVELRCDPISGHTALYWYRQSLGQGPEFLIYFQGTGAADDSGLPNDRFFAVRPEGSVSTLKIQRTERGDSAVYLCASSLTTGTIYFGEGSWLTVV.

The chain recombines TRBV28 with TRBJ2-7; TRBD2 aligns across 9 bases. Per the germline V gene, CDR1 is MDHEN and CDR2 is SYDVKM. The CDR3 has 16 amino acids. J lost 3 bases, V lost 8 bases, and 14 bases had no gene match. This chain's CDR3 is CASRSGSGGLDYEQYF. The CDR3 nucleotides are TGTGCCAGCCGATCGGGTAGCGGGGGACTAGACTACGAGCAGTACTTC. Looking up the rest from reference TRBV28 and TRBJ2-7 gives the full variable domain: DVKVTQSSRYLVKRTGEKVFLECVQDMDHENMFWYRQDPGLGLRLIYFSYDVKMKEKGDIPEGYSVSREKKERFSLILESASTNQTSMYLCASRSGSGGLDYEQYFGPGTRLTVT.

The rearrangement links TRBV6-1 to TRBJ2-5; TRBD2 matches 9 bases. Germline V gene lookup returns CDR1 MNHNS and CDR2 SASEGT. J was trimmed by 4 bases and V by 4 bases; bases with no gene match: 16. This CDR3 has 18 amino acids. This CDR3 is CASSATRVRGRGGETQYF. The CDR3 region has the DNA TGTGCCAGCAGTGCCACCCGCGTGCGCGGGAGGGGTGGAGAGACCCAGTACTTC.

The rearrangement joins TRBV28 to TRBJ1-4; D perhaps matches TRBD1 (6 bases). This CDR3 is built from 13 residues. Germline V gene data show CDR1 as MDHEN and CDR2 as SYDVKM. Trimming left V 6 bases short and J 8 bases short, with 13 bases between. The CDR3 DNA is TGTGCCAGCAGAGGGGGGGGCCTCGAAAAACTGTTTTTT. Protein sequence: CASRGGGLEKLFF.

The rearrangement links TRBV5-1 to TRBJ2-2; 12 nucleotides agree with TRBD2. CDR1 and CDR2 (germline): SGHRS, YFSETQ. This CDR3 spans 16 amino acids. V dropped 4 bases and J dropped 7; count of bases not matched to a gene: 8. The CDR3 coding sequence is TGCGCCAGCAGCGGCTGGACTAGCGGGGCTGACGGGGAGCTGTTTTTT. This codes for CASSGWTSGADGELFF.

The rearrangement links TRBV9 to TRBJ1-2, with 7 positions matching TRBD1. This CDR3 spans 13 amino acids. Germline V lookup: CDR1 SGDLS, CDR2 YYNGEE. V trimming: 1 base; J trimming: 8 bases; junction bases outside the gene matches: 5. CDR3 DNA: TGTGCCAGCAGCGTAAGGGACAGAGAGGGCTACACCTTC. Translating gives CASSVRDREGYTF.

The gene calls are TRBV28 and TRBJ2-3, with a tentative D call TRBD1 (6 bases). Germline lookup yields CDR1 MDHEN and CDR2 SYDVKM. CDR3 length: 15 residues. V lost 3 bases to trimming and J lost 2 bases, with 12 bases between them. In nucleotides, the CDR3 is TGTGCCAGCAGTTTTTCGGACAGTAACACAGATACGCAGTATTTT. Its translation: CASSFSDSNTDTQYF.

The rearrangement links TRBV27 to TRBJ2-6; 7 nucleotides line up with TRBD1. Germline loops: CDR1 MNHEY, CDR2 SMNVEV (reference sequence). The CDR3 contains 15 residues. J gave up 2 bases and V 6 bases, and 4 bases lay outside the gene matches. The CDR3 DNA reads as TGTGCCAGCAGATCAGGGGGAACTGGGGCCAACGTCCTGACTTTC. This codes for CASRSGGTGANVLTF.

The chain carries TRBV29-1 and TRBJ2-3, with D tentatively TRBD2 (6 bases). Germline V gene data show CDR1 as SQVTM and CDR2 as ANQGSEA. The CDR3 is made up of 16 amino acids. Deletions cut 2 bases from V and 0 bases from J, with 15 bases between. For the CDR3, the DNA is TGCAGCGTTGAACGGGGGATTACTTATAGCACAGATACGCAGTATTTT. It specifies CSVERGITYSTDTQYF.

This clone was recorded only once. The chain joins TRBV4-1 to TRBJ1-2, with no clear D. Per germline, CDR1 MGHRA and CDR2 YSYEKL. The CDR3 is made up of 14 amino acids. With 0 bases removed from V and 8 bases from J, the gap between germline ends came to 13 bases. Here the CDR3 DNA reads TGCGCCAGCAGCCAAGATCTTGAGGGTTTCGGCTACACCTTC. It translates to CASSQDLEGFGYTF.

Regarding this clone: The junction does not match germline at one end; this may be a read error. V usage is TRBV6-1 and J usage is TRBJ2-1, with no clear D. Germline-derived CDR1 and CDR2 are MNHNS and SASEGT. The CDR3 loop spans 16 amino acids. CDR3 coding DNA: TGTGCCAGCAGCGAAGTCGCGACTCCCCCCTACAATGAGCAGTTCTTC. Encoded protein: CASSEVATPPYNEQFF.

DNA for the CDR3: TGTGCCAGCTCACCCGTCACAGGCATCACTAACTATGGCTACACCTTC. As protein: CASSPVTGITNYGYTF. The chain combines TRBV18 with TRBJ1-2, with D tentatively TRBD1 (5 bases). CDR1 and CDR2 (germline): KGHSH, LQKENI. V lost 3 bases, J lost 0 bases, and 14 bases lay in between. The CDR3 runs 16 residues.

The table lists this clone with a few counts. The chain recombines TRBV29-1 with TRBJ1-5; TRBD1 aligns across 9 bases. The germline V gene encodes CDR1 SQVTM and CDR2 ANQGSEA. V shed 6 bases, J shed 6 bases, and the junction held 6 bases outside the gene matches. This CDR3 comprises 13 residues. The CDR3 spells CSVLPGQGQPQHF. The CDR3 nucleotides read TGCAGCGTCCTCCCGGGACAGGGTCAGCCCCAGCATTTT.

This clone turned up a few times. Here the CDR3 DNA reads TGCGCCAGCAGCAACCTCGGACAGGGGGCGATGGAAGCTTTCTTT. Translating gives CASSNLGQGAMEAFF. The J gene is TRBJ1-1, the V gene TRBV4-1; 11 bases agree with TRBD1. V was clipped by 5 bases and J by 8 bases; unmatched bases: 10. Germline CDR1 MGHRA, CDR2 YSYEKL. CDR3 size: 15 residues.

The genes are TRBV6-5 and TRBJ2-7; D perhaps matches TRBD2 (6 bases). Germline V lookup: CDR1 MNHEY, CDR2 SVGAGI. This CDR3 has 15 residues. V lost 0 bases and J 4 bases, leaving 13 bases between the germline ends. The CDR3 nucleotides are TGTGCCAGCAGTTACTCGTCTGGGGGGAATTACGAGCAGTACTTC. This sequence encodes CASSYSSGGNYEQYF.

This sequence joins TRBV30 and TRBJ1-4; 9 nucleotides align to TRBD1. The CDR3 loop spans 14 amino acids. V gave up 2 bases and J gave up 7 bases; unmatched junction bases: 5. CDR1 and CDR2 from the germline V gene are GTSNPN and SVGIG (reference sequence). In DNA, the CDR3 is TGTGCCTGGAGTCGGGACAGGGAGGGTGAAAAACTGTTTTTT. Its translation: CAWSRDREGEKLFF.

About this clone: Other DNA sequences in this specimen translate into the identical CDR3. This chain connects TRBV6-5 to TRBJ1-5, with a tentative D call TRBD1 (5 bases). Per the germline V gene, CDR1 is MNHEY and CDR2 is SVGAGI. This CDR3 is 15 amino acids long. The V and J ends lost 0 bases and 2 bases respectively, with 8 bases between them. The DNA of the CDR3 is TGTGCCAGCAGTTACTCAGGGGTTGGCAATCAGCCCCAGCATTTT. It translates to CASSYSGVGNQPQHF.

The J gene is TRBJ1-5, the V gene TRBV5-6, with D unresolved. Germline assignment: CDR1 SGHDT and CDR2 YYEEEE. Between the trimmed V and J ends, which lost 3 bases and 0 bases, there was a span of 10 bases. The CDR3 loop spans 15 amino acids. The CDR3 nucleotides are TGTGCCAGCAGCTACAGCTCGCATAGCAATCAGCCCCAGCATTTT. It is translated as CASSYSSHSNQPQHF.

This chain joins TRBV7-2 and TRBJ2-3; the match to TRBD2 covers 8 bases. The CDR3 is 16 residues long. Per the germline V gene, CDR1 is SGHTA and CDR2 is FQGNSA. V dropped 1 base and J dropped 4; count of bases not matched to a gene: 7. CDR3: CASSLGGSGMADTQYF. The CDR3 DNA is TGTGCCAGCAGCTTAGGGGGTAGCGGGATGGCAGATACGCAGTATTTT. The variable domain in full, completed from reference TRBV7-2 and TRBJ2-3, reads GAGVSQSPSNKVTEKGKDVELRCDPISGHTALYWYRQSLGQGLEFLIYFQGNSAPDKSGLPSDRFSAERTGGSVSTLTIQRTQQEDSAVYLCASSLGGSGMADTQYFGPGTRLTVL.

The rearrangement joins TRBV15 to TRBJ2-1; tentatively, D is TRBD2 (6 bases). Germline V gene sequence: CDR1 LNHNV, CDR2 YYDKDF (reference sequence). The CDR3 consists of 15 residues. The V and J ends lost 4 bases and 8 bases respectively, with 18 bases between them. Here the CDR3 DNA reads TGTGCCACCAGCATCCCGGGAGTCAGGTCTTATGAGCAGTTCTTC. Residues: CATSIPGVRSYEQFF. The whole variable domain, remainder taken from reference TRBV15 and TRBJ2-1, is DAMVIQNPRYQVTQFGKPVTLSCSQTLNHNVMYWYQQKSSQAPKLLFHYYDKDFNNEADTPDNFQSRRPNTSFCFLDIRSPGLGDTAMYLCATSIPGVRSYEQFFGPGTRLTVL.

The chain's CDR3 is CASSVDTDSSYEQYF. The CDR3 DNA reads as TGTGCCAGCAGCGTAGATACGGACAGCTCCTACGAGCAGTACTTC. The rearrangement uses TRBV9 and TRBJ2-7; D is perhaps TRBD1 (6 bases). Germline CDR1 and CDR2: SGDLS and YYNGEE. The CDR3 extends over 15 amino acids. V lost 0 bases to trimming and J lost 0 bases, with 10 bases between them. Looking up the rest from reference TRBV9 and TRBJ2-7 gives the full variable domain: DSGVTQTPKHLITATGQRVTLRCSPRSGDLSVYWYQQSLDQGLQFLIQYYNGEERAKGNILERFSAQQFPDLHSELNLSSLELGDSALYFCASSVDTDSSYEQYFGPGTRLTVT.

This clone was observed a handful of times. The CDR3 here is CASSPGLAGVYEQYF. DNA for the CDR3: TGCGCCAGCAGCCCCGGACTAGCGGGAGTCTACGAGCAGTACTTC. The rearrangement uses TRBV5-1 and TRBJ2-7; 13 bases fit TRBD2. J lost 3 bases, V lost 4 bases, and 4 bases had no gene match. This CDR3 is 15 amino acids long. The germline gives CDR1 SGHRS, CDR2 YFSETQ.

This clone was observed once. This chain uses TRBV6-6 with TRBJ2-1, with TRBD2 matching over 7 bases. V trimming: 0 bases; J trimming: 6 bases; junction bases outside the gene matches: 2. Germline CDR1 is MNHNY and CDR2 is SVGAGI (reference sequence). This CDR3 has 14 residues. The CDR3 DNA is TGTGCCAGCAGTTACTCTTCGGGAGGCAATGAGCAGTTCTTC. Protein sequence: CASSYSSGGNEQFF.

The genes are TRBV18 and TRBJ1-1; 8 bases match TRBD1. Germline CDR1 and CDR2: KGHSH and LQKENI. V shed 3 bases and J 6 bases; nucleotides not matched to a gene: 3. The CDR3 spans 13 residues. This CDR3 reads CASSPRTGPEAFF. For the CDR3, the DNA is TGTGCCAGCTCACCGCGGACAGGGCCTGAAGCTTTCTTT. Combining the CDR3 with reference TRBV18 and TRBJ1-1 gives the whole variable domain NAGVMQNPRHLVRRRGQEARLRCSPMKGHSHVYWYRQLPEEGLKFMVYLQKENIIDESGMPKERFSAEFPKEGPSILRIQQVVRGDSAAYFCASSPRTGPEAFFGQGTRLTVV.